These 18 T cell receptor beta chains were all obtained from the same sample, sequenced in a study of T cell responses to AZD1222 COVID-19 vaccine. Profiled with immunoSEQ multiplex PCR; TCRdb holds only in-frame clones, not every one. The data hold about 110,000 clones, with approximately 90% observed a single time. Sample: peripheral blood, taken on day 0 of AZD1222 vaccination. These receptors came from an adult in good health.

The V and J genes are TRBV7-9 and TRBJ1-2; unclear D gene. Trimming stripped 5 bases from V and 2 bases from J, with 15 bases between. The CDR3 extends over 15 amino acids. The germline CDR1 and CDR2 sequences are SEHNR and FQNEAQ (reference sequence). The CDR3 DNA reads TGTGCCAGCAGCCCACTCTTCGAGCCCAACTATGGCTACACCTTC. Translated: CASSPLFEPNYGYTF.

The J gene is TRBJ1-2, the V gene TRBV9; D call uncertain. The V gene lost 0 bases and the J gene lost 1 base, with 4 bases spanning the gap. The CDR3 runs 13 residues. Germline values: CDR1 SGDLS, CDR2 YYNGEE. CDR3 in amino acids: CASSVALNYGYTF. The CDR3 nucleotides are TGTGCCAGCAGCGTAGCTCTTAACTATGGCTACACCTTC.

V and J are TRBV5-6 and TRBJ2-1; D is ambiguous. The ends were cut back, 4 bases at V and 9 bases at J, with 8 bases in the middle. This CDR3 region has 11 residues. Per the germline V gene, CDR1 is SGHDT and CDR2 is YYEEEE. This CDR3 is CASSAIGEQFF. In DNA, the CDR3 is TGTGCCAGCAGCGCCATAGGTGAGCAGTTCTTC.

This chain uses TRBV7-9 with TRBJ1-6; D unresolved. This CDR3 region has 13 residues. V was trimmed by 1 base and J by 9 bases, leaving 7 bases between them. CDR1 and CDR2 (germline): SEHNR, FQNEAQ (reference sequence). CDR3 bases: TGTGCCAGCAGCTTAGAACCAACTTCACCCCTCCACTTT. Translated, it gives CASSLEPTSPLHF.

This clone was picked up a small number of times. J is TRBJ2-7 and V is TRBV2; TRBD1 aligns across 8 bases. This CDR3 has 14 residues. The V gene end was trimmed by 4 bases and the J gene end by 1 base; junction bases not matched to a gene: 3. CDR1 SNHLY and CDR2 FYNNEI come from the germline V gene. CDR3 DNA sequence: TGTGCCAGCAGTGGGACAGGGCGATCCTACGAGCAGTACTTC. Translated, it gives CASSGTGRSYEQYF.

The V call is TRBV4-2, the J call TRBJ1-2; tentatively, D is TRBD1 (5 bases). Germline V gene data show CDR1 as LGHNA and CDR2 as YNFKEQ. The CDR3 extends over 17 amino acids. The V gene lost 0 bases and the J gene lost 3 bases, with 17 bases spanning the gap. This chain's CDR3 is CASSQEGSRGRDYGYTF. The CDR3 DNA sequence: TGTGCCAGCAGCCAAGAAGGGTCTAGGGGTAGGGACTATGGCTACACCTTC.

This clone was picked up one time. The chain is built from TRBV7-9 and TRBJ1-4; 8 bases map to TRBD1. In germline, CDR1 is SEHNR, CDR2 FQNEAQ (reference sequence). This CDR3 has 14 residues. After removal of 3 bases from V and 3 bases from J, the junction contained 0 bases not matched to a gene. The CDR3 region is CASSLGQANEKLFF. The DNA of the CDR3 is TGTGCCAGCAGCTTGGGACAGGCTAATGAAAAACTGTTTTTT.

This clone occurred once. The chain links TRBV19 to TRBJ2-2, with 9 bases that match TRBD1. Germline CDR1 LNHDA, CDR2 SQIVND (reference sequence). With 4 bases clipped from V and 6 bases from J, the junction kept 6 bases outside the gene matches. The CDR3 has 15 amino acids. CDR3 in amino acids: CASSTGTGSPGELFF. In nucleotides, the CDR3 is TGTGCCAGTAGTACGGGGACAGGGTCACCCGGGGAGCTGTTTTTT.

Written as DNA, the CDR3 is TGTGCCACCTCACTATCGGCTCCAGATACGCAGTATTTT. Translated: CATSLSAPDTQYF. The chain uses TRBV19 and TRBJ2-3; D is undetermined. This CDR3 region has 13 residues. Trimming took 10 bases from V and 4 from J, leaving 15 bases between them. CDR1 is LNHDA, CDR2 SQIVND, per germline (reference sequence).

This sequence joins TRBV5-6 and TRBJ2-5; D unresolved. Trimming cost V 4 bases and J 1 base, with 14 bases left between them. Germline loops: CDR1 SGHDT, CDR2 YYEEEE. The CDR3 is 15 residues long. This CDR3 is CASSQLPHSQETQYF. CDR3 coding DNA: TGTGCCAGCAGCCAACTCCCCCACAGCCAAGAGACCCAGTACTTC.

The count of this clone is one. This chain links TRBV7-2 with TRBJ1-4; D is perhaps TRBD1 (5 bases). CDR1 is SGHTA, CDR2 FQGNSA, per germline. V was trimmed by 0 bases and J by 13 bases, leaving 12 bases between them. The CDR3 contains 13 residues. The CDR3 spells CASSLAGSRGLFF. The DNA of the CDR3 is TGTGCCAGCAGCTTAGCCGGGTCTAGGGGACTGTTTTTT.

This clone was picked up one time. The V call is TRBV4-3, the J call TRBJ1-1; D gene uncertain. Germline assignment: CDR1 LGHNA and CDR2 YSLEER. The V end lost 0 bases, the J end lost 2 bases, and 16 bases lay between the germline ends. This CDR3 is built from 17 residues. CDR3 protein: CASSQDYSLKGNTEAFF. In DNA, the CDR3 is TGCGCCAGCAGCCAAGATTACTCCTTAAAGGGAAACACTGAAGCTTTCTTT.

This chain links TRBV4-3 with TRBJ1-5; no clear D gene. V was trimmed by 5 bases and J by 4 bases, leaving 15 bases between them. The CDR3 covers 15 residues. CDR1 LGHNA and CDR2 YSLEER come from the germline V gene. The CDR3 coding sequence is TGCGCCAGCAGCGGTCTCTTGGGTTTAAATCAGCCCCAGCATTTT. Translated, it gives CASSGLLGLNQPQHF.

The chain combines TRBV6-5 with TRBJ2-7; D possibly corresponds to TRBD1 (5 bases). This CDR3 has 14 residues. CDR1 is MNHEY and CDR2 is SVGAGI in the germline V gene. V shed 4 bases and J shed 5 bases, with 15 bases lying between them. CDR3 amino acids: CASSFRRDGHEQYF. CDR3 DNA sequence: TGTGCCAGCAGTTTCCGCAGGGATGGCCACGAGCAGTACTTC.

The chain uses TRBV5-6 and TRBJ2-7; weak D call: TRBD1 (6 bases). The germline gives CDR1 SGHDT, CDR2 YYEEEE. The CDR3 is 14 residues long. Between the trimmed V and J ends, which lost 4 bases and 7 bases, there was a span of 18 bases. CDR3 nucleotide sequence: TGTGCCAGCAGCGACAGGCGACGACTCTTAGAGCAGTACTTC. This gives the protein CASSDRRRLLEQYF. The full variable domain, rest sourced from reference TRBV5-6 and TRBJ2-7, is DAGVTQSPTHLIKTRGQQVTLRCSPKSGHDTVSWYQQALGQGPQFIFQYYEEEERQRGNFPDRFSGHQFPNYSSELNVNALLLGDSALYLCASSDRRRLLEQYFGPGTRLTVT.

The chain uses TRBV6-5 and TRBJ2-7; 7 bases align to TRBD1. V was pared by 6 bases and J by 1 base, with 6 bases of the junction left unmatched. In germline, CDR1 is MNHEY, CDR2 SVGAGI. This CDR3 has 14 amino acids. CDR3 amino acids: CASRKGGESYEQYF. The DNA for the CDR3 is TGTGCCAGCAGGAAAGGGGGCGAGTCCTACGAGCAGTACTTC.

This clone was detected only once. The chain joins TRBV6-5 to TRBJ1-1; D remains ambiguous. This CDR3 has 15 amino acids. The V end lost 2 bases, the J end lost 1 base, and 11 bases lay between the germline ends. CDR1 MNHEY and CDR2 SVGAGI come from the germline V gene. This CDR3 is CASSYDYSGNTEAFF. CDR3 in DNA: TGTGCCAGCAGTTACGATTATTCAGGGAACACTGAAGCTTTCTTT.

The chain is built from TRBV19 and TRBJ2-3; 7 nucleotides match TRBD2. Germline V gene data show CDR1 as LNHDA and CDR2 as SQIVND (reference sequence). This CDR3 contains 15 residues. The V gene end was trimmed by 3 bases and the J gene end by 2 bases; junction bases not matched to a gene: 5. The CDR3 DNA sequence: TGTGCCAGTAGTATCACCGGGACTAACACAGATACGCAGTATTTT. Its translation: CASSITGTNTDTQYF.